The rows below give T cell receptor beta chains drawn from one sample of a study of blood T cell repertoires in COVID-19. Profiling relied on immunoSEQ multiplex PCR, and the TCRdb table lists in-frame clones only, not all of them. The sample includes roughly 260,000 clones, about 80% of them seen just once. The sequencing sample was made of PBMCs or T cells enriched from blood (not recorded which). These receptors originate from a woman aged 40 to 50 who had been exposed to COVID-19. The CDR3 runs from the conserved cysteine through the conserved F or W. A D gene is named only where the DNA matches it firmly. Only some rows state a clone size, as once, few, many or a class for expanded clones.

clone_size d_call j_call v_call cdr3_aa cdr3_nt
- - TRBJ1-3 TRBV7-6 CASSSRNSGNTIYF TGTGCCAGCAGCTCTAGGAACTCTGGAAACACCATATATTTT
- - TRBJ2-3 TRBV6-1 CASSEARTENTDTQYF TGTGCCAGCAGTGAAGCTAGGACAGAGAACACAGATACGCAGTATTTT
once - TRBJ2-7 TRBV28 CASSLSGGFPREQYF TGTGCCAGCAGTTTAAGTGGCGGGTTTCCTAGAGAGCAGTACTTC
- - TRBJ1-6 TRBV6-4 CARSPLGGGNSPLHF TGTGCCAGGTCACCGTTGGGGGGTGGAAATTCACCCCTCCACTTT
- TRBD1 TRBJ1-2 TRBV12-5 CASGWATGVGGYTF TGTGCTAGTGGTTGGGCGACAGGGGTTGGGGGCTACACCTTC
- TRBD1 TRBJ1-2 TRBV27 CASSLLGTGVYGYTF TGTGCCAGCAGTTTACTTGGGACAGGGGTTTATGGCTACACCTTC
- TRBD2 TRBJ2-5 TRBV4-2 CASSPGTGRVQETQYF TGTGCCAGCAGCCCGGGGACGGGGAGGGTCCAAGAGACCCAGTACTTC
- TRBD1 TRBJ1-6 TRBV2 CASRQGATHSPLHF TGTGCCAGCAGGCAGGGGGCCACTCATTCACCCCTCCACTTT
- TRBD2 TRBJ2-3 TRBV7-9 CASSSWTSGGATTDTQYF TGTGCCAGCAGCTCCTGGACTAGCGGGGGGGCCACCACAGATACGCAGTATTTT
- TRBD1 TRBJ1-4 TRBV3-1/TRBV3-2 CASSQDGTGNEKLFF TGTGCCAGCAGCCAAGACGGGACAGGGAACGAAAAACTGTTTTTT
- TRBD1 TRBJ2-7 TRBV6-2/TRBV6-3 CASSWTGLNYEQYF TGTGCCAGCAGTTGGACAGGCTTAAACTACGAGCAGTACTTC
- - TRBJ2-7 TRBV7-2 CASSPPGGRAYEQYF TGTGCCAGCAGCCCCCCGGGTGGGCGGGCCTACGAGCAGTACTTC
- TRBD1 TRBJ1-1 TRBV18 CASSPDRGTEAFF TGTGCCAGCTCACCGGACAGGGGGACTGAAGCTTTCTTT
- - TRBJ1-6 TRBV4-1 CASSLRDTQSPLHF TGCGCCAGCAGCCTCCGGGACACCCAATCACCCCTCCACTTT
- TRBD1 TRBJ1-1 TRBV7-9 CASSLDLDRGNTEAFF TGTGCCAGCAGCTTAGATTTGGACAGGGGGAACACTGAAGCTTTCTTT
- TRBD1 TRBJ2-1 TRBV6-5 CASSLDRERNEQFF TGTGCCAGCAGTTTGGACAGGGAGCGCAATGAGCAGTTCTTC
- - TRBJ1-2 TRBV19 CASSIVNYGYTF TGTGCCAGTAGTATAGTAAACTATGGCTACACCTTC
- TRBD1 TRBJ1-2 TRBV19 CASSIVTGVGYTF TGTGCCAGTAGTATAGTCACAGGGGTTGGCTACACCTTC
once - TRBJ2-3 TRBV7-3 CASSRVGRTSTDTQYF TGTGCCAGCAGCCGTGTCGGGAGAACTAGCACAGATACGCAGTATTTT
- TRBD1 TRBJ1-6 TRBV5-4 CASSPNRGDNSPLHF TGTGCCAGCAGCCCTAACAGGGGGGATAATTCACCCCTCCACTTT
- - TRBJ2-1 TRBV21-1 CASSKPGIITPSYNEQFF TGTGCCAGCAGCAAACCCGGGATCATAACCCCCTCCTACAATGAGCAGTTCTTC
- - TRBJ2-4 TRBV28 CASSSTHVNDGSYKNIQYF TGTGCCAGCAGTTCAACTCACGTAAACGACGGGAGTTACAAAAACATTCAGTACTTC
- - TRBJ2-3 TRBV9 CASSVIPHTDTQYF TGTGCCAGCAGCGTAATCCCCCACACAGATACGCAGTATTTT
- TRBD1 TRBJ1-1 TRBV6-2/TRBV6-3 CASSQTRDRYTEAFF TGTGCCAGCAGTCAAACGAGGGACAGGTACACTGAAGCTTTCTTT
- TRBD1 TRBJ1-2 TRBV28 CASSLFSKGASGYTF TGTGCCAGCAGTTTATTTTCTAAGGGGGCAAGTGGCTACACCTTC
- - TRBJ2-3 TRBV5-1 CASSLGGTTDTQYF TGCGCCAGCAGCTTGGGCGGGACTACAGATACGCAGTATTTT
- TRBD2 TRBJ2-7 TRBV7-9 CASSFGGGAWEQYF TGTGCCAGCAGCTTTGGCGGGGGGGCCTGGGAGCAGTACTTC
- - TRBJ1-1 TRBV10-3 CATGQNTEAFF TGTGCCACCGGACAGAACACTGAAGCTTTCTTT
- TRBD2 TRBJ2-3 TRBV7-3 CASSAIAGGSNTQYF TGTGCCAGCAGCGCCATAGCGGGGGGTAGTAATACGCAGTATTTT
- TRBD1 TRBJ1-2 TRBV6-5 CASSYPQGGFYGYTF TGTGCCAGCAGTTACCCCCAGGGGGGTTTCTATGGCTACACCTTC
- - TRBJ1-3 TRBV9 CASSVGSGSSGNTIYF TGTGCCAGCAGCGTAGGCTCGGGATCCTCTGGAAACACCATATATTTT
- - TRBJ1-5 TRBV6-7 CASSPRAVGPQHF TGTGCCAGCAGTCCGCGGGCCGTCGGGCCCCAGCATTTT
- - TRBJ2-5 TRBV3-1/TRBV3-2 CASSPGRFQETQYF TGTGCCAGCAGCCCAGGGCGCTTCCAAGAGACCCAGTACTTC
- - TRBJ2-1 TRBV4-1 CASSQHTLFEGQFF TGCGCCAGCAGCCAACATACCCTCTTCGAGGGCCAGTTCTTC
- - TRBJ2-6 TRBV18 CASSPQPIFGRTLSGANVLTF TGTGCCAGCTCACCACAGCCCATCTTTGGCAGGACACTCTCTGGGGCCAACGTCCTGACTTTC
- TRBD1 TRBJ1-1 TRBV9 CASSALTLDRPLLGVNTEAFF TGTGCCAGCAGCGCACTCACCTTGGACAGGCCCCTCCTGGGGGTGAACACTGAAGCTTTCTTT
- TRBD1 TRBJ1-2 TRBV19 CASSKQGAREDGYTF TGTGCCAGTAGTAAACAGGGGGCGCGAGAAGATGGCTACACCTTC
- TRBD2 TRBJ2-5 TRBV15 CATSSPPGSGGARETQYF TGTGCCACCAGCAGCCCACCCGGGAGCGGGGGGGCCCGGGAGACCCAGTACTTC
- - TRBJ1-5 TRBV12-5 CASGLHRQANQPQHF TGTGCTAGTGGCCTCCACCGACAGGCTAATCAGCCCCAGCATTTT